The next 22 T cell receptor beta chains were all read from a single sample in a study of read filtering for tumor transcriptome and immune sequencing. Molecular barcoded adaptors covering alpha/delta and beta/gamma chains were used on around 370 ng RNA. From the reads, TCRdb called clonotypes with MiXCR, one entry per CDR3 protein. The profile shows roughly 90,000 distinct CDR3 sequences, 20% to 25% of them singletons. The sequenced material came from a population of CD138-negative cells sorted from bone marrow. These receptors were taken from a donor aged 40 or older with multiple myeloma.

Many counts were recorded for this clonotype. The chain joins TRBV5-1 to TRBJ2-5; 8 nucleotides line up with TRBD2. The V gene's germline CDR1 is SGHRS and CDR2 YFSETQ. This CDR3 contains 16 residues. With 0 bases clipped from V and 4 bases from J, the junction kept 8 bases outside the gene matches. The CDR3 DNA reads as TGCGCCAGCAGCTTGGGAGTAGCGGGATTTATAGAGACCCAGTACTTC. This codes for CASSLGVAGFIETQYF. The whole variable domain, filled in from reference TRBV5-1 and TRBJ2-5, reads KAGVTQTPRYLIKTRGQQVTLSCSPISGHRSVSWYQQTPGQGLQFLFEYFSETQRNKGNFPGRFSGRQFSNSRSEMNVSTLELGDSALYLCASSLGVAGFIETQYFGPGTRLLVL.

The genes are TRBV6-5 and TRBJ2-5, with 7 nucleotides matching TRBD1. J gave up 5 bases and V 9 bases, and 9 bases lay outside the gene matches. The germline CDR1 and CDR2 sequences are MNHEY and SVGAGI. The CDR3 has 13 amino acids. CDR3 bases: TGTGCCAGGCAAGGGGACAGTCGGGAGACCCAGTACTTC. Encoded protein: CARQGDSRETQYF.

There are many counts of this clonotype. The chain carries TRBV5-1 and TRBJ1-1, with no clear D. V lost 3 bases, J lost 8 bases, and 11 bases lay in between. Germline CDR1 SGHRS, CDR2 YFSETQ. The CDR3 is 12 amino acids. The CDR3 DNA follows: TGCGCCAGCAGCTCAACATTCGAAGAAGCTTTCTTT. Its protein is CASSSTFEEAFF.

This sequence joins TRBV19 and TRBJ1-1; no definite D call. The V gene lost 8 bases and the J gene lost 0 bases, with 10 bases spanning the gap. Germline V lookup: CDR1 LNHDA, CDR2 SQIVND (reference sequence). This CDR3 region has 13 residues. Written as DNA, the CDR3 is TGTGCCAGTGCGCAGGCTATGAACACTGAAGCTTTCTTT. Translating it yields CASAQAMNTEAFF.

Remarks on this clonotype: No conserved phenylalanine or tryptophan is present at the end of the CDR3, so a read error is the likely explanation. The chain carries TRBV15 and TRBJ2-4, with D hard to call. The V and J ends lost 0 bases and 0 bases respectively, with 6 bases between them. The CDR3 is 15 amino acids. Germline assignment: CDR1 LNHNV and CDR2 YYDKDF (reference sequence). The CDR3 DNA reads as TGTGCCACCAGCAGAGACAGGATAGCCAAAAACATTCAGTACCTC. Protein sequence: CATSRDRIAKNIQYL.

This clonotype occurred many times. The J gene is TRBJ2-1, the V gene TRBV2; D remains unclear. CDR3 size: 11 residues. V was pared by 2 bases and J by 9 bases, with 5 bases between. Germline V gives CDR1 SNHLY, CDR2 FYNNEI. The DNA of the CDR3 is TGTGCCAGCAGTGAAAGTCGTGAGCAGTTCTTC. Its protein is CASSESREQFF.

This chain links TRBV5-1 with TRBJ1-5; D may be TRBD1 (6 bases). From germline, CDR1 is SGHRS and CDR2 YFSETQ. Trimming pared 4 bases from V and 4 bases from J, leaving 12 bases between. This CDR3 is built from 14 residues. CDR3 DNA sequence: TGCGCCAGCAGCCCAGACCAGGGGAATCAGCCCCAGCATTTT. Translating it yields CASSPDQGNQPQHF.

As concerns this clonotype: This could be a read error, since a much larger clone is one nucleotide away. This chain uses TRBV5-1 with TRBJ2-7; D ambiguous. The CDR3 extends over 13 amino acids. Germline V lookup: CDR1 SGHRS, CDR2 YFSETQ. The CDR3 DNA reads as TGCGCCAGCGGCTTCGAGTCTTCCTACGAGCAGTACTTC. It specifies CASGFESSYEQYF.

On this clonotype itself: The germline gene is not matched at one end of the junction; a read error may be the cause. V and J are TRBV5-1 and TRBJ2-5; D not resolved. The length of the CDR3 is 12 residues. Looked up from germline, CDR1 is SGHRS and CDR2 is YFSETQ. In DNA form, the CDR3 reads TGCGCCAGCCAGGACGTAGAAGAGACCCAGTGCTTC. Translating it yields CASQDVEETQCF. Filled out from reference TRBV5-1 and TRBJ2-5, the complete variable domain reads KAGVTQTPRYLIKTRGQQVTLSCSPISGHRSVSWYQQTPGQGLQFLFEYFSETQRNKGNFPGRFSGRQFSNSRSEMNVSTLELGDSALYLCASQDVEETQCFGPGTRLLVL.

This clonotype is labeled as medium-sized. The CDR3 is CSANRGGYNEQFF. CDR3 nucleotide sequence: TGCAGTGCTAACAGGGGGGGCTACAATGAGCAGTTCTTC. The chain carries TRBV20-1 and TRBJ2-1; D is perhaps TRBD1 (8 bases). Germline V gene lookup returns CDR1 DFQATT and CDR2 SNEGSKA (reference sequence). Deletions cut 4 bases from V and 3 bases from J, with 10 bases between. This CDR3 has 13 residues.

CDR3 loop: CASSIGVSGGEQFF. In DNA form, the CDR3 reads TGTGCCAGTAGTATAGGGGTAAGCGGGGGAGAGCAGTTCTTC. The chain carries TRBV19 and TRBJ2-1; 8 nucleotides agree with TRBD2. From germline, CDR1 is LNHDA and CDR2 SQIVND (reference sequence). This CDR3 comprises 14 residues. V gave up 1 base and J gave up 10 bases; unmatched junction bases: 6. The entire variable domain, with the rest obtained from reference TRBV19 and TRBJ2-1, is as follows: DGGITQSPKYLFRKEGQNVTLSCEQNLNHDAMYWYRQDPGQGLRLIYYSQIVNDFQKGDIAEGYSVSREKKESFPLTVTSAQKNPTAFYLCASSIGVSGGEQFFGPGTRLTVL.

Only a few counts were recorded for this clonotype. The gene calls are TRBV7-2 and TRBJ2-3; 11 bases align to TRBD2. This CDR3 comprises 16 residues. Germline V lookup: CDR1 SGHTA, CDR2 FQGNSA. V lost 4 bases to trimming and J lost 1 base; unmatched junction nucleotides: 4. The CDR3 nucleotides read TGTGCCAGCAGCTCCCTAGCGGGGGGCCGCACAGATACGCAGTATTTT. The encoded protein is CASSSLAGGRTDTQYF.

This clonotype occurred many times. The rearrangement joins TRBV2 to TRBJ1-5; D is undetermined. The CDR3 runs 11 residues. V was shortened by 4 bases and J by 5 bases, with 3 bases between the two germline ends. Germline CDR1 is SNHLY and CDR2 is FYNNEI. CDR3 coding DNA: TGTGCCAGCAGTGGAGATCAGCCCCAGCATTTT. Translated: CASSGDQPQHF.

As concerns this clonotype: One end of the junction varies from germline; a read error may be responsible. V and J are TRBV20-1 and TRBJ2-7; tentative D call: TRBD2 (5 bases). The CDR3 has 13 residues. In germline, CDR1 is DFQATT, CDR2 SNEGSKA (reference sequence). The DNA of the CDR3 is TGCAGTACCTCCGCTGGGAGCTCCTGCGAGCAGTACTTC. This sequence encodes CSTSAGSSCEQYF.

Concerning this clonotype itself: A much larger clone differs from this one at a single base, so this may be a read error. The J gene is TRBJ2-2, the V gene TRBV29-1; TRBD2 is a possible D gene (6 bases). The CDR3 runs to 13 residues. Germline CDR1 SQVTM, CDR2 ANQGSEA. The CDR3 reads CSGLRENAGELFF. DNA of the CDR3: TGCAGCGGTCTCCGGGAGAACGCCGGGGAGCTGTTTTTT.

This clonotype was seen ten or more times. The chain links TRBV29-1 to TRBJ1-1; no firm D call. This CDR3 is 13 amino acids long. The V gene's germline CDR1 is SQVTM and CDR2 ANQGSEA. Between the trimmed V and J ends, which lost 4 bases and 0 bases, there was a span of 9 bases. DNA for the CDR3: TGCAGCGTTGGTTGGGCACTGAACACTGAAGCTTTCTTT. This codes for CSVGWALNTEAFF.

This clonotype was seen repeatedly, ten times or more. The rearrangement links TRBV10-3 to TRBJ1-1, with D unresolved. The CDR3 has 15 amino acids. V dropped 0 bases and J dropped 4 bases, with 12 bases sitting between them. The V gene's germline CDR1 is ENHRY and CDR2 SYGVKD. CDR3 DNA sequence: TGTGCCATCAGTGAGTCGGGTCGGGAGACCACTGAAGCTTTCTTT. Protein product: CAISESGRETTEAFF.

A word on this clonotype: A much larger clone differs by one base, so this may be a read error. The chain employs TRBV2 and TRBJ2-3; D tentatively fits TRBD1 or TRBD2 (5 bases each). V was cut by 2 bases and J by 4 bases, with 13 bases left in between. The CDR3 extends over 15 amino acids. Germline CDR1 is SNHLY and CDR2 is FYNNEI. The CDR3: CASSEWDPGADTQYF. Written as DNA, the CDR3 is TGTGCCAGCAGTGAATGGGACCCTGGGGCAGATACGCAGTATTTT.

In regard to this clonotype: This may be a read error: a much more frequent sequence differs by one nucleotide. J is TRBJ1-5 and V is TRBV28; D is unresolved. Trimming pared 4 bases from V and 4 bases from J, leaving 11 bases between. CDR1 is MDHEN, CDR2 SYDVKM, per germline. The CDR3 contains 14 residues. CDR3: CASSSGEDNQPQHF. CDR3 in DNA: TGTGCCAGCAGTTCAGGAGAAGATAATCAGCCCCAGCATTTT.

Worth noting for this clonotype: A much larger clone sits a single nucleotide away, making a read error possible. The chain joins TRBV5-1 to TRBJ2-5; maybe TRBD1 (5 bases). The CDR3 is 13 amino acids. The germline V gene encodes CDR1 SGHRS and CDR2 YFSETQ. The germline V and J ends were trimmed by 7 bases and 3 bases, with 13 bases remaining between them. CDR3 DNA sequence: TGCGCCAGCGATGGGGCCTACAAAGAGACCCAGTACTTC. Its protein product is CASDGAYKETQYF. The whole variable domain, remainder taken from reference TRBV5-1 and TRBJ2-5, is KAGVTQTPRYLIKTRGQQVTLSCSPISGHRSVSWYQQTPGQGLQFLFEYFSETQRNKGNFPGRFSGRQFSNSRSEMNVSTLELGDSALYLCASDGAYKETQYFGPGTRLLVL.

This clonotype was seen repeatedly, ten times or more. The rearrangement joins TRBV29-1 to TRBJ2-2; maybe TRBD2 (6 bases). CDR3 length equals 16 residues. V was trimmed by 6 bases and J by 7 bases, leaving 24 bases between them. Germline assignment: CDR1 SQVTM and CDR2 ANQGSEA. In DNA, the CDR3 is TGCAGCGTGAGGGGACCCTCGGAGGGATTGATCGGGGAGCTGTTTTTT. Translated: CSVRGPSEGLIGELFF.

Relative to its sample, this clonotype is medium-sized (0.01 to 0.1%). The chain employs TRBV5-1 and TRBJ1-1; D may be TRBD1 (5 bases). The V and J ends lost 6 bases and 1 base respectively, with 7 bases between them. CDR1 is SGHRS, CDR2 YFSETQ, per germline. The CDR3 extends over 12 amino acids. CDR3 amino acids: CASIGANTEAFF. In nucleotides, the CDR3 is TGCGCCAGCATCGGGGCGAACACTGAAGCTTTCTTT.